The T cell receptor (beta chain) under discussion was sequenced for a study of monozygotic twins with inflammatory bowel disease. Whole-study results and caveats: Healthy co-twins had higher TCRbeta inverse Simpson diversity than their IBD twins. Versus healthy twins, IBD patients showed fewer clonotypes shared with others, especially with disease activity.

A remark on this clonotype: What it recognizes is unknown.

Germline values: CDR1 SGHRS, CDR2 YFSETQ. The CDR3 contains 18 residues. Per donor there was one draw, yielding a blood sample of 2 to 3 ml. Researchers used template switching to add UMIs featuring a 6-nucleotide sample barcode. TCRdb reprocessed the 5' RACE reads and reports one entry per CDR3 protein, with no DNA. The sample has approximately 330,000 distinct CDR3 sequences, and its top ten clones hold 2% to 2.5%. The source is a human donor with ulcerative colitis or Crohn's disease, or a healthy co-twin of an affected twin (not recorded which). The sequenced material came from blood. The rearrangement uses TRBV5-1 and TRBJ1-1. Here the CDR3 reads CASRETRTTISQNTEAFF.